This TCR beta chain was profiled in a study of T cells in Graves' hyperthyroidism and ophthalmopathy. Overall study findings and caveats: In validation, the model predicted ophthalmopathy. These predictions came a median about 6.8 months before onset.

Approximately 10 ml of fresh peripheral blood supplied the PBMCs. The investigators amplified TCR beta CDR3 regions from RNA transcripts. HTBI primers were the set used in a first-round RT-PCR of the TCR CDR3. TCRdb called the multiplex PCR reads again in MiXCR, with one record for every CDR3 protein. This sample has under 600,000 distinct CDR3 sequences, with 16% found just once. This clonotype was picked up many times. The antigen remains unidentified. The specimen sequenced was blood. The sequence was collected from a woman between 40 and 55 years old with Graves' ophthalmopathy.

The CDR3 sequence is CASSKWDRNYGYTF. The CDR3 DNA is TGTGCCAGCAGTAAATGGGACAGGAACTATGGCTACACCTTC. V usage is TRBV11-2 and J usage is TRBJ1-2; TRBD1 matches 8 bases. Per germline, CDR1 SGHAT and CDR2 FQNNGV. The CDR3 totals 14 residues. Trimming at V came to 6 bases and at J to 2 bases, leaving 5 bases not matched to a gene.